This TCR beta chain stems from a study of beta chain features in type 1 diabetes. The CDR3 extends over 15 amino acids. V gave up 1 base and J gave up 7 bases; unmatched junction bases: 8. The germline gives CDR1 GTSNPN, CDR2 SVGIG (reference sequence). Reverse transcription of all isolated RNA meant that expressed TCRB transcripts were sequenced. Profiling relied on immunoSEQ multiplex PCR, and the TCRdb table lists in-frame clones only, not all of them. The table lists 430,000 or so clones, about an eighth of them singletons. The sequence was collected from a woman younger than 35 in good health. The chain links TRBV30 to TRBJ1-5; TRBD1 agrees at 9 bases. Source material: naive CD4+ T cells from blood. Written as DNA, the CDR3 is TGTGCCTGGAGTGGGGGACAGGGTAATTCCCAGCCCCAGCATTTT. This sequence encodes CAWSGGQGNSQPQHF.